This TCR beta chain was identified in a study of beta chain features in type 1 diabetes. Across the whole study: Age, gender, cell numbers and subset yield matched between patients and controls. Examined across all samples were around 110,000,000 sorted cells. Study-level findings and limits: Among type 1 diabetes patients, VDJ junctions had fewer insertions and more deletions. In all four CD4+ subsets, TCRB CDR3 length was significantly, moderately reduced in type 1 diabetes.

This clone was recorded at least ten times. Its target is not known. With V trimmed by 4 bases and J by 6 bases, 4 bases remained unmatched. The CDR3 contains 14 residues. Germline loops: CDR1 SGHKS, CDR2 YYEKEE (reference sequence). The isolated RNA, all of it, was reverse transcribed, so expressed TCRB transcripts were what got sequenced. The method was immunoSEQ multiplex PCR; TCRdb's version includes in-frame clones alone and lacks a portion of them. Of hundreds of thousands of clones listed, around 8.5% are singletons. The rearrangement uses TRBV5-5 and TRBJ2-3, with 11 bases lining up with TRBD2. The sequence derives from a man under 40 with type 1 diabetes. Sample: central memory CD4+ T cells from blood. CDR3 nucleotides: TGTGCCAGCAGCCCCGGGACTAGCGGCGATACGCAGTATTTT. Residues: CASSPGTSGDTQYF.